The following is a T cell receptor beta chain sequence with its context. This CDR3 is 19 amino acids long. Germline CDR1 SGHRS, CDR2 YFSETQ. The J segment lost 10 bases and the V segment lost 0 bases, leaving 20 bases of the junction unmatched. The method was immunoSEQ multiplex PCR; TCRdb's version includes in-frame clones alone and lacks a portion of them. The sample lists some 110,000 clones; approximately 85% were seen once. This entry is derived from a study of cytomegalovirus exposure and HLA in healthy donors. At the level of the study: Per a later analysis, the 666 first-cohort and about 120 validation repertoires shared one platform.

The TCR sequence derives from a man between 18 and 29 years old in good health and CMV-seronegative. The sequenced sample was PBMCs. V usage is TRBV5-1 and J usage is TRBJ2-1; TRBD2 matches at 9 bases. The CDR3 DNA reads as TGCGCCAGCAGCTTGGGGCTGAGTTTGGGGACTAGCAGTTCCAGAGAGCAGTTCTTC. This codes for CASSLGLSLGTSSSREQFF.